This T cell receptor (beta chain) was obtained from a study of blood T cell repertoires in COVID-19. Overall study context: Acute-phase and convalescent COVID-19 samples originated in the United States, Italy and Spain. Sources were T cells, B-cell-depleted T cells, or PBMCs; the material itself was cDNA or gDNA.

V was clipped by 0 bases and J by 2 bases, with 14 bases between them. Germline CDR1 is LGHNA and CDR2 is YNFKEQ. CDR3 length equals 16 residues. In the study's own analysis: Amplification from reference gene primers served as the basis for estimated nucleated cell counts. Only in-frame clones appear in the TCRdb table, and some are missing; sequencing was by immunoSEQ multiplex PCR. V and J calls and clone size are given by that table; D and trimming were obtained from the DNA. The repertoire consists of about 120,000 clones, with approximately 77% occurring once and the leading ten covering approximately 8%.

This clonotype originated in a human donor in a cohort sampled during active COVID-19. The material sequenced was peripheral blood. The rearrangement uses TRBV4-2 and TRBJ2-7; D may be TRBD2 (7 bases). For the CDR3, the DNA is TGTGCCAGCAGCCAAGATAGGGGGGAGGGCCCCTACGAGCAGTACTTC. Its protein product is CASSQDRGEGPYEQYF.